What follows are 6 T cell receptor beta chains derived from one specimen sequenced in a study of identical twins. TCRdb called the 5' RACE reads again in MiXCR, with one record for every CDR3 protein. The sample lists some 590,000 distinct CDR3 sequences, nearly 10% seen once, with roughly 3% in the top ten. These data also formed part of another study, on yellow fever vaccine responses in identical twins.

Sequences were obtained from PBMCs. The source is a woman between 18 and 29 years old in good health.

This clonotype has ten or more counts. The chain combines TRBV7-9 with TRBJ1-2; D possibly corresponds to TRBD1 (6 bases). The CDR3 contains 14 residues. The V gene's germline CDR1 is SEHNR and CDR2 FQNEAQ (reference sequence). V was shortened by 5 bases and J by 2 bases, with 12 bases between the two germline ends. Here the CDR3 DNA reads TGTGCCAGCAGCGTGGAGGGACAAAACTATGGCTACACCTTC. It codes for CASSVEGQNYGYTF. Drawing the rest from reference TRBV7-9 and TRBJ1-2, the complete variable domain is DTGVSQNPRHKITKRGQNVTFRCDPISEHNRLYWYRQTLGQGPEFLTYFQNEAQLEKSRLLSDRFSAERPKGSFSTLEIQRTEQGDSAMYLCASSVEGQNYGYTFGSGTRLTVV.

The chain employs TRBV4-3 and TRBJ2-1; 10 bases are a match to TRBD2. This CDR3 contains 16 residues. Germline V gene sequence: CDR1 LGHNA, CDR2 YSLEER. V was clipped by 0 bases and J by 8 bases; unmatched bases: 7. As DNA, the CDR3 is TGCGCCAGCAGCCAAGAAGGCCTAGCGGGAGAAGATGAGCAGTTCTTC. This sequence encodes CASSQEGLAGEDEQFF.

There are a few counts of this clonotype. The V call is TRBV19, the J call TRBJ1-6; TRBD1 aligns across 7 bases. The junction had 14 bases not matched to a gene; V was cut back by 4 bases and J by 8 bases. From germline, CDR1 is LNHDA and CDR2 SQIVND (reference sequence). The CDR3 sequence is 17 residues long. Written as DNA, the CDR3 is TGTGCCAGTAGTAGAGACTACAGGGGTAATATTGATTCACCCCTCCACTTT. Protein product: CASSRDYRGNIDSPLHF. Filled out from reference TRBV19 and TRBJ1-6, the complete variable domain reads DGGITQSPKYLFRKEGQNVTLSCEQNLNHDAMYWYRQDPGQGLRLIYYSQIVNDFQKGDIAEGYSVSREKKESFPLTVTSAQKNPTAFYLCASSRDYRGNIDSPLHFGNGTRLTVT.

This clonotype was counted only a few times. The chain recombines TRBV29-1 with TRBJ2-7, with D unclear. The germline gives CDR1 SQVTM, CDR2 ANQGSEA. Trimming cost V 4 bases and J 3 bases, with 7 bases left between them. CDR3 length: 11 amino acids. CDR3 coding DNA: TGCAGCGTTGGTGCGCTCTACGAGCAGTACTTC. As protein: CSVGALYEQYF.

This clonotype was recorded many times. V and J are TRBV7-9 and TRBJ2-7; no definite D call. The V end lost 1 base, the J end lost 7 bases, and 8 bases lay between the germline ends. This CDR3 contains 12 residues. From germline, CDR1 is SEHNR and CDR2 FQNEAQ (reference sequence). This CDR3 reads CASSLGNQEQYF. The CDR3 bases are TGTGCCAGCAGCTTAGGGAATCAGGAGCAGTACTTC. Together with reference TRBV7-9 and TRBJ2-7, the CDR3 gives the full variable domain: DTGVSQNPRHKITKRGQNVTFRCDPISEHNRLYWYRQTLGQGPEFLTYFQNEAQLEKSRLLSDRFSAERPKGSFSTLEIQRTEQGDSAMYLCASSLGNQEQYFGPGTRLTVT.

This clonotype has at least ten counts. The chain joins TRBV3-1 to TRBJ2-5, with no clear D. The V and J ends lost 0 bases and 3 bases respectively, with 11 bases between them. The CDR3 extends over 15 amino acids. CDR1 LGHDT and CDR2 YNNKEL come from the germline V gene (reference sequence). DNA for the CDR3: TGTGCCAGCAGCCAAGATCCGGGTTTCGAAGAGACCCAGTACTTC. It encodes CASSQDPGFEETQYF.